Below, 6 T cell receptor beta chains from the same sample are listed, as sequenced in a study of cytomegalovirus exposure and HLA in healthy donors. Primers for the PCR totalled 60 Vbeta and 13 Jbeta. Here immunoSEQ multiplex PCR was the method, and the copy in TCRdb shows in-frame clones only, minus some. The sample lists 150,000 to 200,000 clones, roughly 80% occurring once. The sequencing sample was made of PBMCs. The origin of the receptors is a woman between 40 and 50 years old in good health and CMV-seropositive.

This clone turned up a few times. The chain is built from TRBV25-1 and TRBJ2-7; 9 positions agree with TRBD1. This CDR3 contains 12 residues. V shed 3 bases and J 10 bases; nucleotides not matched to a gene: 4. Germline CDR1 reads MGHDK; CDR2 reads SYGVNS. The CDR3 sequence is CASSDNRGHQYF. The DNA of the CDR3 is TGTGCCAGCAGTGACAACAGGGGGCACCAGTACTTC.

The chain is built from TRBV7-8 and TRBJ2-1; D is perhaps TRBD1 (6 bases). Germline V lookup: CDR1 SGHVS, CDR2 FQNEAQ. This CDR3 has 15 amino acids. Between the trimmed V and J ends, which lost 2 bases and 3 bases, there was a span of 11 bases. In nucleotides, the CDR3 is TGTGCCAGCAGCTTACGTGACAGGCTCTACAATGAGCAGTTCTTC. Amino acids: CASSLRDRLYNEQFF.

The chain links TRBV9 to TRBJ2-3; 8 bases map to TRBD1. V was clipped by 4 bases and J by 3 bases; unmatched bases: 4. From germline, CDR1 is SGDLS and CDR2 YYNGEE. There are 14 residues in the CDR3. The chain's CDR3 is CASSRQGRTDTQYF. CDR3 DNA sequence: TGTGCCAGCAGCCGACAGGGGCGGACAGATACGCAGTATTTT.

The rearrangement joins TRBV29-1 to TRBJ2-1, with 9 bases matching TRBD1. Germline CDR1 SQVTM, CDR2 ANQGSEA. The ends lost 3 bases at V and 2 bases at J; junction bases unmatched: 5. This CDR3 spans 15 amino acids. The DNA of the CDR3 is TGCAGCGTTGATATTGGGACAGGGCCCTACAATGAGCAGTTCTTC. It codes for CSVDIGTGPYNEQFF.

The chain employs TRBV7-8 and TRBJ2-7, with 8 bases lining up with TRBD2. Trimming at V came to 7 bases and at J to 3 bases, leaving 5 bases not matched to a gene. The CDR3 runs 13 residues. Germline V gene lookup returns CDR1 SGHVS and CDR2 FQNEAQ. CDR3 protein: CASTQAGGYEQYF. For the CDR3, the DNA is TGTGCCAGCACTCAGGCGGGGGGCTACGAGCAGTACTTC.

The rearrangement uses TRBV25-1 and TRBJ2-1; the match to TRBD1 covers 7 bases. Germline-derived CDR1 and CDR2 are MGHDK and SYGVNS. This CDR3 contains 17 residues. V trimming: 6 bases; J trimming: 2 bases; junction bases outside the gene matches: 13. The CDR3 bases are TGTGCCAGCAGGCCCCCGACAGGGCAAGGGACCTACAATGAGCAGTTCTTC. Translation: CASRPPTGQGTYNEQFF.